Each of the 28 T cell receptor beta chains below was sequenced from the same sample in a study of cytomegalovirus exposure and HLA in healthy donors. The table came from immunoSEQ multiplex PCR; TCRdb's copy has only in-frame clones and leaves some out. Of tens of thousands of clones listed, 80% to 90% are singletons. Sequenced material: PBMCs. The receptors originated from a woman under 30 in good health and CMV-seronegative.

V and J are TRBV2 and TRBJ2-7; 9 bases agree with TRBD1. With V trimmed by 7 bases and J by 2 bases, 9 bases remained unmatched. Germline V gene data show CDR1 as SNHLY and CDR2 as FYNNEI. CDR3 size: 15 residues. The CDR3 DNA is TGTGCCAGCACGAGGGGACAGGGAGGGACCTACGAGCAGTACTTC. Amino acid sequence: CASTRGQGGTYEQYF.

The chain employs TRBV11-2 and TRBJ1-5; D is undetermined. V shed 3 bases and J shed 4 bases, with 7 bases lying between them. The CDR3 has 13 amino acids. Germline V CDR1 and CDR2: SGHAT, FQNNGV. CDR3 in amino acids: CASSLGPNQPQHF. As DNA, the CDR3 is TGTGCCAGCAGCTTGGGCCCTAATCAGCCCCAGCATTTT.

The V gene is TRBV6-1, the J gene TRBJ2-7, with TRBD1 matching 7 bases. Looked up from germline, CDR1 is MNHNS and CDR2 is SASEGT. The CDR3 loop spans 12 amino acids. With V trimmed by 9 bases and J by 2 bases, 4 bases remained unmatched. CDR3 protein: CASRDSTYEQYF. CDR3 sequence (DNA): TGTGCCAGTCGGGACAGTACCTACGAGCAGTACTTC.

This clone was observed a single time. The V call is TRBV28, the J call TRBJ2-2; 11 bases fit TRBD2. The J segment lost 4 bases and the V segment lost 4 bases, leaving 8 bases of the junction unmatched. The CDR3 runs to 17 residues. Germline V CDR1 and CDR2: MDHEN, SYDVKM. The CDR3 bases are TGTGCCAGCAGTTCCGTTTTGACTAGCGGGACCACCGGGGAGCTGTTTTTT. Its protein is CASSSVLTSGTTGELFF.

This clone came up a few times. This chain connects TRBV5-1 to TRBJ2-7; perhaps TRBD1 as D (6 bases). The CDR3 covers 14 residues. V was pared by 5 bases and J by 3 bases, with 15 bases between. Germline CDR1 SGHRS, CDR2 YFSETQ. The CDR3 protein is CASRAGGADYEQYF. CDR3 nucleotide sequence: TGCGCCAGCAGGGCTGGGGGCGCCGACTACGAGCAGTACTTC.

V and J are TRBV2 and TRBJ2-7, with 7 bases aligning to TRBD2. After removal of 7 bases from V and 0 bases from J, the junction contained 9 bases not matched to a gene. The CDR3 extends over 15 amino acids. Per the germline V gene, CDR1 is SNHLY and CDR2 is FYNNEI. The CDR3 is CASTMGRGSSYEQYF. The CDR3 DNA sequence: TGTGCCAGCACAATGGGGCGGGGGAGCTCCTACGAGCAGTACTTC.

The CDR3 protein is CASKSGTGNGYTF. The DNA of the CDR3 is TGTGCCAGTAAGTCCGGGACAGGGAATGGCTACACCTTC. The rearrangement uses TRBV19 and TRBJ1-2; TRBD1 agrees at 9 bases. The V gene end was trimmed by 7 bases and the J gene end by 6 bases; junction bases not matched to a gene: 6. The CDR3 extends over 13 amino acids. Germline V gives CDR1 LNHDA, CDR2 SQIVND (reference sequence). The variable domain in full, completed from reference TRBV19 and TRBJ1-2, reads DGGITQSPKYLFRKEGQNVTLSCEQNLNHDAMYWYRQDPGQGLRLIYYSQIVNDFQKGDIAEGYSVSREKKESFPLTVTSAQKNPTAFYLCASKSGTGNGYTFGSGTRLTVV.

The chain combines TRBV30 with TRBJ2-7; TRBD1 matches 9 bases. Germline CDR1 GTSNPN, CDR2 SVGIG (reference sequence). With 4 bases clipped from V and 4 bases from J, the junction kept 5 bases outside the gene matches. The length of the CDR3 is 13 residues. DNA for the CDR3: TGTGCCTGGAAACCGGGACAGGGTTACGAGCAGTACTTC. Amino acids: CAWKPGQGYEQYF.

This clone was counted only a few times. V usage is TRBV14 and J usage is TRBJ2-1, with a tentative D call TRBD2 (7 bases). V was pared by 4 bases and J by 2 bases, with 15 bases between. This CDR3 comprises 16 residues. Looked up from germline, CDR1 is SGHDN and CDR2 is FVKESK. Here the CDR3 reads CASSPWGGTTYNEQFF. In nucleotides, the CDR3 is TGTGCCAGCAGCCCTTGGGGGGGGACAACCTACAATGAGCAGTTCTTC. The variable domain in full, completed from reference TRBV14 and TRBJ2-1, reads EAGVTQFPSHSVIEKGQTVTLRCDPISGHDNLYWYRRVMGKEIKFLLHFVKESKQDESGMPNNRFLAERTGGTYSTLKVQPAELEDSGVYFCASSPWGGTTYNEQFFGPGTRLTVL.

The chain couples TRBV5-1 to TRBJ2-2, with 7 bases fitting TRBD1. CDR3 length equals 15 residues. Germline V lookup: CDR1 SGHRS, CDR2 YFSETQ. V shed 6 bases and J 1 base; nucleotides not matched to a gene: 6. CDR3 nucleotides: TGCGCCAGCACCCCTGGGACAGTGAACACCGGGGAGCTGTTTTTT. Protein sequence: CASTPGTVNTGELFF.

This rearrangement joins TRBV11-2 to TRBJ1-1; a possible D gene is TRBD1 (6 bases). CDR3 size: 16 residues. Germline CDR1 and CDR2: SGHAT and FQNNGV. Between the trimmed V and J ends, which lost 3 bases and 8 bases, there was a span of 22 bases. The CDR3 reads CASSLGGGGRGQEAFF. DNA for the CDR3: TGTGCCAGCAGCTTGGGTGGCGGGGGCCGGGGGCAAGAAGCTTTCTTT.

As DNA, the CDR3 is TGTGCCAGCAGCCCAGCGTACAGGGGCTACGAGCAGTACTTC. This gives the protein CASSPAYRGYEQYF. J is TRBJ2-7 and V is TRBV11-1, with 7 bases that match TRBD1. There are 14 residues in the CDR3. The V and J ends lost 5 bases and 3 bases, in that order; junction bases with no gene match: 7. Per the germline V gene, CDR1 is SGHAT and CDR2 is FQDESV (reference sequence).

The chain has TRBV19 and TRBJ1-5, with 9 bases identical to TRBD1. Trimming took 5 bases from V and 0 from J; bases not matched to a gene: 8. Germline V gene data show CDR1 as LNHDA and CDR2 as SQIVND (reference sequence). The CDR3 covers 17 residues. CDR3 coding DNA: TGTGCCAGTAGTGGAGGACAGGGGTGGTATAGCAATCAGCCCCAGCATTTT. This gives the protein CASSGGQGWYSNQPQHF.

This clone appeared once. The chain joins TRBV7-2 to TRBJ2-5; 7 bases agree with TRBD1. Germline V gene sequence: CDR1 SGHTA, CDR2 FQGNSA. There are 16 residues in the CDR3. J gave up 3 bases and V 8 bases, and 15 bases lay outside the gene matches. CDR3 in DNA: TGTGCCAGCGGAAACCTACAGGGGTCGGGGAAAGAGACCCAGTACTTC. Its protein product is CASGNLQGSGKETQYF.

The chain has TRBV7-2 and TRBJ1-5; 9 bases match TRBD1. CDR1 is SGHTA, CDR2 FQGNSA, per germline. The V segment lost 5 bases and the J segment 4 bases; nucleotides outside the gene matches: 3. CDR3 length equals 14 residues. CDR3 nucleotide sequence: TGTGCCAGCAGCGGGACAGGGATTAATCAGCCCCAGCATTTT. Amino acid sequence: CASSGTGINQPQHF. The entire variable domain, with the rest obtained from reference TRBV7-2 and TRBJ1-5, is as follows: GAGVSQSPSNKVTEKGKDVELRCDPISGHTALYWYRQSLGQGLEFLIYFQGNSAPDKSGLPSDRFSAERTGGSVSTLTIQRTQQEDSAVYLCASSGTGINQPQHFGDGTRLSIL.

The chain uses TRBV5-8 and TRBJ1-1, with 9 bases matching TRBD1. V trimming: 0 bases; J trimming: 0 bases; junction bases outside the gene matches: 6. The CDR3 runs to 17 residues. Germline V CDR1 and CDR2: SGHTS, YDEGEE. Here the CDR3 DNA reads TGTGCCAGCAGCTTGGTGGACAGGGGAACGGTGAACACTGAAGCTTTCTTT. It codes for CASSLVDRGTVNTEAFF.

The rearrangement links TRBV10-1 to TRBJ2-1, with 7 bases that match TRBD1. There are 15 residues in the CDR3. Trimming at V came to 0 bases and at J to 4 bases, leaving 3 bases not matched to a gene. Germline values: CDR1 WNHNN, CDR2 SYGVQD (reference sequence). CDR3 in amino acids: CASSESGQPYNEQFF. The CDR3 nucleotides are TGCGCCAGCAGTGAGTCGGGACAGCCTTACAATGAGCAGTTCTTC.

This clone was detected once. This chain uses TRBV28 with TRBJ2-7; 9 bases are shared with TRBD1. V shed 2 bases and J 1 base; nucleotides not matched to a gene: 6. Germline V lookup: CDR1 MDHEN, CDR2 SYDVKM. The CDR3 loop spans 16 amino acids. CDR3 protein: CASSLPPGTGSYEQYF. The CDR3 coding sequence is TGTGCCAGCAGTTTACCCCCGGGGACAGGGTCCTACGAGCAGTACTTC.

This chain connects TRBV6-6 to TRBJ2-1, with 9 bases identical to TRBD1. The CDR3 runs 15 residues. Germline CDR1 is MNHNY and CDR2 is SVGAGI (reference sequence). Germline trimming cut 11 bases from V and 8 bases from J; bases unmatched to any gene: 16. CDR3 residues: CAASNPGQGVDEQFF. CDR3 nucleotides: TGTGCCGCCTCCAACCCGGGACAGGGTGTCGATGAGCAGTTCTTC.

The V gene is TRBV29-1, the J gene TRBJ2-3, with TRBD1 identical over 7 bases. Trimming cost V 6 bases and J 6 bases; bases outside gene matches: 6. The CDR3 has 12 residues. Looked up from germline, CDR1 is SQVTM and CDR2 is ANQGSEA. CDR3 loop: CSVAQGTDTQYF. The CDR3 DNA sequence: TGCAGCGTCGCACAGGGGACGGATACGCAGTATTTT.

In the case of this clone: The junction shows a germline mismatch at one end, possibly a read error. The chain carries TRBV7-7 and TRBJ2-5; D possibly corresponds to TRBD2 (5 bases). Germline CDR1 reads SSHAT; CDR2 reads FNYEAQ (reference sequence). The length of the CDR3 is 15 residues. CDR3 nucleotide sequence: TGTGCTAGCAGCTTAGAGGGTCGAGGGCCAGAGACCCAGTACTTC. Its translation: CASSLEGRGPETQYF.

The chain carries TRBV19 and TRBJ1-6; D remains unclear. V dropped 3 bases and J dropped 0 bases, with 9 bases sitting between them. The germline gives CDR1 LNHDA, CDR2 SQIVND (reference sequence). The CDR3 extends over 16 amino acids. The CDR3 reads CASSISLSSYNSPLHF. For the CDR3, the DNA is TGTGCCAGTAGTATCTCTTTGAGCTCCTATAATTCACCCCTCCACTTT.

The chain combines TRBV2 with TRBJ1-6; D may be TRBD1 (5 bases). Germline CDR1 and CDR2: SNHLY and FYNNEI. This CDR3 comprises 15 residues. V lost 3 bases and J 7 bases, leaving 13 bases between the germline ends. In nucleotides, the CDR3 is TGTGCCAGCAGTGAGTGGGCAGGGAACAATTCACCCCTCCACTTT. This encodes CASSEWAGNNSPLHF.

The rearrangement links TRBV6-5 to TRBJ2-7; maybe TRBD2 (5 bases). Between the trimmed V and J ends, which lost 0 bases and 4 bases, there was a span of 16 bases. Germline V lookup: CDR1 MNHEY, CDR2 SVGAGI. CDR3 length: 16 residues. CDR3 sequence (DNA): TGTGCCAGCAGTTACTCGTGGACTCACAAAGTTTACGAGCAGTACTTC. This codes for CASSYSWTHKVYEQYF.

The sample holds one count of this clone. This CDR3 reads CASSVGPLPQPGDEAFF. The CDR3 DNA sequence: TGTGCCAGCAGCGTAGGCCCCCTCCCTCAACCGGGAGATGAAGCTTTCTTT. This chain links TRBV9 with TRBJ1-1; D not certain. The CDR3 runs 17 residues. V was clipped by 0 bases and J by 7 bases, with 22 bases between them. From germline, CDR1 is SGDLS and CDR2 YYNGEE.

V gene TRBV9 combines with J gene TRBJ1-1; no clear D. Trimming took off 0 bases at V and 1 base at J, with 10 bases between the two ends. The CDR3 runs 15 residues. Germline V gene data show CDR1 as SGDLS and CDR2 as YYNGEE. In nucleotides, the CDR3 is TGTGCCAGCAGCGTAGGGGCAGGTGGGAACACTGAAGCTTTCTTT. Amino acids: CASSVGAGGNTEAFF. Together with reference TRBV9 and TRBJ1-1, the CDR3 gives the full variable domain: DSGVTQTPKHLITATGQRVTLRCSPRSGDLSVYWYQQSLDQGLQFLIQYYNGEERAKGNILERFSAQQFPDLHSELNLSSLELGDSALYFCASSVGAGGNTEAFFGQGTRLTVV.

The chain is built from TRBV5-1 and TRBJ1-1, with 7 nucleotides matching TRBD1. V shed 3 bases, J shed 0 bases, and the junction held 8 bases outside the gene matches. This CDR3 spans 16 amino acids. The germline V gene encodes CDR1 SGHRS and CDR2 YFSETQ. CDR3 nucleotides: TGCGCCAGCAGCTCGGGACAGATAGAAATGAACACTGAAGCTTTCTTT. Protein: CASSSGQIEMNTEAFF.

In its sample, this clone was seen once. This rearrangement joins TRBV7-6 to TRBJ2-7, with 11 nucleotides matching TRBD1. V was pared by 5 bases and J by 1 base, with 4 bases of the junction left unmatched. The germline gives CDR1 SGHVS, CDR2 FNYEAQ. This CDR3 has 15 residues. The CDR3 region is CASSRGQGGSYEQYF. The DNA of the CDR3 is TGTGCCAGCAGCAGGGGACAGGGGGGATCCTACGAGCAGTACTTC.